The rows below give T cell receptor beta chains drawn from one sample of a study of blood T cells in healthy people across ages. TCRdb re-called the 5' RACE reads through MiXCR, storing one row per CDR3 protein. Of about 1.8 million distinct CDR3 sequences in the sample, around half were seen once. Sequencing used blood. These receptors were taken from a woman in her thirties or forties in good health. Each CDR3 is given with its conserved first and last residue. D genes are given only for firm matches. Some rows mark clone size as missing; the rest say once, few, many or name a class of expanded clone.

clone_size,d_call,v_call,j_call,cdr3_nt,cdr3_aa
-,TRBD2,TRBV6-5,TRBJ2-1,TGTGCCAGCACCCTACTAGCGGGAGTCTCCTACAATGAGCAGTTCTTC,CASTLLAGVSYNEQFF
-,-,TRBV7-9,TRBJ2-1,TGTGCCAGCAACCTATGGGGGGGGGCAGTGGATGAGCAGTTCTTC,CASNLWGGAVDEQFF
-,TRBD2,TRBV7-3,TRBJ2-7,TGTGCCAGCAGCTCAAACGGAGGGACTAGCGGGGGGGATACCTACGAGCAGTACTTC,CASSSNGGTSGGDTYEQYF
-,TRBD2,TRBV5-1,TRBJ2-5,TGCGCCAGCAGCTGGACACTAGCGGGGGGGCCAGAGACCCAGTACTTC,CASSWTLAGGPETQYF
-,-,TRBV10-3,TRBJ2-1,TGTGCCATCAGTGCAGGATCGTTCGAGCAGTTCTTC,CAISAGSFEQFF
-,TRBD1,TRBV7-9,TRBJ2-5,TGTGCCATCAGCTTAGAGGGACAGCTCCAAGAGACCCAGTACTTC,CAISLEGQLQETQYF
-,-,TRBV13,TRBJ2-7,TGTGCCAGCAGCCAAATGGTCGATGAGCAGTACTTC,CASSQMVDEQYF
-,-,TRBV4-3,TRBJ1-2,TGCGCCAGCAGCCCCTCCAGGGGCGGAAACTGTGGCTACACCTTC,CASSPSRGGNCGYTF
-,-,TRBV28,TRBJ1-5,TGTGCCAGCAGTGGACTTACGGGCACGGTGGGCAATCAGCCCCAGCATTTT,CASSGLTGTVGNQPQHF
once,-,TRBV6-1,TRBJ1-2,TGTGCCAGCAGTGAAGGGCAGGTTCATAACTATGGCTACACCTTC,CASSEGQVHNYGYTF
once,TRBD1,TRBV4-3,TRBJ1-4,TGCGCCAGCAGCCAGGAACAGGGGGTCAATGAAAAACTGTTTTTT,CASSQEQGVNEKLFF
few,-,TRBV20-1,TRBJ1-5,TGCAGTGCCCCGATTGGGGGGGGCAATCAGCCCCAGCATTTT,CSAPIGGGNQPQHF
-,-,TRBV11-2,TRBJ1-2,TGTGCCAGCAGCTCTATGAAGGCACAGAACTATGGCTACACCTTC,CASSSMKAQNYGYTF
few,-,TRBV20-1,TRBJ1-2,TGCAGTGCTAGGGACGGGAGCTATGGCTACACCTTC,CSARDGSYGYTF
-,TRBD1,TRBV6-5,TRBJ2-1,TGTGCCAGCAGTCAGACAGGGGTGGGGTACAATGAGCAGTTCTTC,CASSQTGVGYNEQFF
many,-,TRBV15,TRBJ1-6,TGTGCCACCAGCGGAAGCAGGGGAACGAATTCACCCCTCCACTTT,CATSGSRGTNSPLHF
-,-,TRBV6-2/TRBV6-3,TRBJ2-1,TGTGCCAGCTGTTGGATATCCGACTTTAATGAGCAGTTCTTC,CASCWISDFNEQFF
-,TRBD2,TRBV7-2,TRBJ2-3,TGTGCCAGCAGCTTAGCGCGCGGGGGGGTGGGTACGCAGTATTTT,CASSLARGGVGTQYF
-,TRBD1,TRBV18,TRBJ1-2,TGTGCCAGCTCACGGACAGGGGGCTCGCTCGATGGCTACACCTTC,CASSRTGGSLDGYTF
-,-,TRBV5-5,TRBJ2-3,TGTGCCAGCAGCGTTTGGACAGAGGGGCAGTATTTT,CASSVWTEGQYF
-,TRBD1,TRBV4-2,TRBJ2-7,TGTGCCAGCAGCCAAACAGGGGTCTTGGTCGACGAGCAGTACTTC,CASSQTGVLVDEQYF
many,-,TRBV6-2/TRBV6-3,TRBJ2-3,TGTGCTAGCAGCTTACGTCCCACAGATACGCAGTATTTT,CASSLRPTDTQYF
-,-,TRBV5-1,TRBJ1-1,TGCGCCAGCAGCTTGGAAGAAGTTAGGACTGAAGCTTTCTTT,CASSLEEVRTEAFF
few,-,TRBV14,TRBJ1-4,TGTGCCAGTAGCCAAGCGGGCGTCCTTAATGAAAAACTGTTTTTT,CASSQAGVLNEKLFF
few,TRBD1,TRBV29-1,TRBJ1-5,TGCAGCGTTGAGATAGACAGGGTCCAGCATTTT,CSVEIDRVQHF
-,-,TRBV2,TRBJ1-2,TGTGCCAGTCGATCCGGACAGTCCCTTAGGGGCTACACCTTC,CASRSGQSLRGYTF
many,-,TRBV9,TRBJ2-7,TGTGCCAGCAGCGTAGATATAGGGGCCACCTCTGGCGAGCAGTACTTC,CASSVDIGATSGEQYF
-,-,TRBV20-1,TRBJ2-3,TGCAGTGCTAGTACCCCCCGGTGGGAGAGCAAGGGCACAGATACGCAGTATTTT,CSASTPRWESKGTDTQYF
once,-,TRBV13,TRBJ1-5,TGTGCCAGCAGCTTAGGTGGGGGTCCCAATCAGCCCCAGCATTTT,CASSLGGGPNQPQHF
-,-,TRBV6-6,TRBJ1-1,TGTGCCAGCAGCCCCGGTAAAATCGAAGGGTTTGCTGAAGCTTTCTTT,CASSPGKIEGFAEAFF
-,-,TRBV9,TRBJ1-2,TGTGCCAGCAGCGGGGGAGACCGCTATGGCTACACCTTC,CASSGGDRYGYTF
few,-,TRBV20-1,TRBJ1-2,TGCAGTGCTTATGACAGGAACGTAAACCCCTATGGCTACACCTTC,CSAYDRNVNPYGYTF
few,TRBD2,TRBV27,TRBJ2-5,TGTGCCACCCGACTAGCGGGGGGGGAAAAGACCCAGTACTTC,CATRLAGGEKTQYF